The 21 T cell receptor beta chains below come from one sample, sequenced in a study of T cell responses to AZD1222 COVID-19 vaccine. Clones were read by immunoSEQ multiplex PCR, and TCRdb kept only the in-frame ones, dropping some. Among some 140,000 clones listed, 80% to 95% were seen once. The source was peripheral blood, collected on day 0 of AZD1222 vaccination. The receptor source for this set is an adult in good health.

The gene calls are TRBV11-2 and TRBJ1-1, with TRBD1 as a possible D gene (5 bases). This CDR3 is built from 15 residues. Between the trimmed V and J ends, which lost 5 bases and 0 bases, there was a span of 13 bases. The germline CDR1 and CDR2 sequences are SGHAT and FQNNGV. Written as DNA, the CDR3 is TGTGCCAGCAGCCTCACAGGATTTTTGAACACTGAAGCTTTCTTT. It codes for CASSLTGFLNTEAFF.

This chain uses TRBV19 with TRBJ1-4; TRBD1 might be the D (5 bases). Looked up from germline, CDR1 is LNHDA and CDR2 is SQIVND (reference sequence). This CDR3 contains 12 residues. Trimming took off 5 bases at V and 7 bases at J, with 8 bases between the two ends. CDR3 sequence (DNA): TGTGCCAGTAGTGGGGACGGTGAAAAACTGTTTTTT. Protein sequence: CASSGDGEKLFF.

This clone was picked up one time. DNA for the CDR3: TGTGCCACCTCCGGGACAGCTAATCAGCCCCAGCATTTT. Translated, it gives CATSGTANQPQHF. The chain joins TRBV19 to TRBJ1-5, with 7 bases identical to TRBD1. Unmatched junction bases numbered 7, after V lost 10 bases and J lost 4 bases. Germline V gives CDR1 LNHDA, CDR2 SQIVND (reference sequence). The CDR3 contains 13 residues.

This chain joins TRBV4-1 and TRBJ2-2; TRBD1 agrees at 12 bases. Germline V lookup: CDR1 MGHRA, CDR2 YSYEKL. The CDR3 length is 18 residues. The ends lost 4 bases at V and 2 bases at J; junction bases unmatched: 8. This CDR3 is CASSLTGTGGHNTGELFF. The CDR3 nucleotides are TGCGCCAGCAGCCTGACCGGGACAGGGGGCCACAACACCGGGGAGCTGTTTTTT.

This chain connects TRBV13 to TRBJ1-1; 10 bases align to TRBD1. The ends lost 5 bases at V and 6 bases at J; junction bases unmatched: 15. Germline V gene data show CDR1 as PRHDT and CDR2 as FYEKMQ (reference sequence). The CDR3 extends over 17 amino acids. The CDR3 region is CASSPTPFGQGGAEAFF. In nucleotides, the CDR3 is TGTGCCAGCAGCCCGACGCCCTTTGGACAGGGGGGGGCTGAAGCTTTCTTT.

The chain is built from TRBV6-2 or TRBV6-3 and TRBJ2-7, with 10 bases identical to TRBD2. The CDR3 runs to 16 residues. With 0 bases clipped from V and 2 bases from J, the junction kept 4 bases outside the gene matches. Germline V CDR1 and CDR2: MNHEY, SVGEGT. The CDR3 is CASSYSQTSGPYEQYF. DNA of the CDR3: TGTGCCAGCAGTTACTCTCAGACTAGCGGGCCCTACGAGCAGTACTTC.

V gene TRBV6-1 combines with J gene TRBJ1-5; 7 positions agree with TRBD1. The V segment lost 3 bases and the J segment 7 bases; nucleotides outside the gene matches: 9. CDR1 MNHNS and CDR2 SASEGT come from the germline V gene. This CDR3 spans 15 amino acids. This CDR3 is CASSDRWDSSQPQHF. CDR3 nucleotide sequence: TGTGCCAGCAGTGATCGATGGGACAGTAGCCAGCCCCAGCATTTT.

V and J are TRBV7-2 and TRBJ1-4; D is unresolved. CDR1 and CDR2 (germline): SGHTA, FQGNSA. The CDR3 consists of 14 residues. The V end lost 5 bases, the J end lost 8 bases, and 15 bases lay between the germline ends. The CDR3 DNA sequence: TGTGCCAGCAGCCCTTCCAGTGATAAGGAAAAACTGTTTTTT. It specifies CASSPSSDKEKLFF.

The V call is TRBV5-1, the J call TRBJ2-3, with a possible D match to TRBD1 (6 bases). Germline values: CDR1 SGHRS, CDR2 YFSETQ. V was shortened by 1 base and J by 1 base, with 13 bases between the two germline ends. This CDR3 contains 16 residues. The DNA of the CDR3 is TGCGCCAGCAGCTTGCAGCCCAGGGGAGGCACAGATACGCAGTATTTT. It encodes CASSLQPRGGTDTQYF.

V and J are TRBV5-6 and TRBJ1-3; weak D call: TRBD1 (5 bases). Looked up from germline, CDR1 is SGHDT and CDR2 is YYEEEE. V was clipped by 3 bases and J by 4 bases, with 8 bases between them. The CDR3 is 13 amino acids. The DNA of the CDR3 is TGTGCCAGCAGCTCGGGGACCGGAAACACCATATATTTT. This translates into CASSSGTGNTIYF.

The CDR3 spells CASSPEWGSSYNEQFF. The CDR3 region has the DNA TGCGCCAGCAGCCCGGAATGGGGGAGCTCCTACAATGAGCAGTTCTTC. The chain couples TRBV5-1 to TRBJ2-1; D might be TRBD1 or TRBD2, each matching 5 bases. V lost 4 bases, J lost 0 bases, and 14 bases lay in between. CDR1 and CDR2 (germline): SGHRS, YFSETQ. The CDR3 covers 16 residues.

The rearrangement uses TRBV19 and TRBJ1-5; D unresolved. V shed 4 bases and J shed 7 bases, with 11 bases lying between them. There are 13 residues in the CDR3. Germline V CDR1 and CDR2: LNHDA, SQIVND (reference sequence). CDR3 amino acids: CASSSQWTQPQHF. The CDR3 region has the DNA TGTGCCAGTAGTAGTCAGTGGACCCAGCCCCAGCATTTT.

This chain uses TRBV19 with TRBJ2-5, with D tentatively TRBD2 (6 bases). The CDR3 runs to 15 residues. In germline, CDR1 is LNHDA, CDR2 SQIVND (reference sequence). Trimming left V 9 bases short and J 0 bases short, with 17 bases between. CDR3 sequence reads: CARGPGRGYQETQYF. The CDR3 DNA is TGTGCCAGGGGGCCCGGGCGGGGCTACCAAGAGACCCAGTACTTC.

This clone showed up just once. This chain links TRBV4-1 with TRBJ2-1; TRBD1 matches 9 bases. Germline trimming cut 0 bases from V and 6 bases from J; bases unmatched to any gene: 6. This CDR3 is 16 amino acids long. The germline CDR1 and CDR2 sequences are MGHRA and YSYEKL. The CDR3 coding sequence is TGCGCCAGCAGCCAAGACCGGGACAGGGAAGGCAATGAGCAGTTCTTC. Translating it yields CASSQDRDREGNEQFF.

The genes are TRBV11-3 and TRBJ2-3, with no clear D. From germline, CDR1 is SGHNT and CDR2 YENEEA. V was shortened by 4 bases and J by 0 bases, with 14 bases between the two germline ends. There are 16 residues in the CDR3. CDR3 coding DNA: TGTGCCAGCAGCTCTGGGCGTTCCCGTAGCACAGATACGCAGTATTTT. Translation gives CASSSGRSRSTDTQYF. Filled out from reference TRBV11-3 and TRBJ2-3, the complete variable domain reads EAGVVQSPRYKIIEKKQPVAFWCNPISGHNTLYWYLQNLGQGPELLIRYENEEAVDDSQLPKDRFSAERLKGVDSTLKIQPAELGDSAVYLCASSSGRSRSTDTQYFGPGTRLTVL.

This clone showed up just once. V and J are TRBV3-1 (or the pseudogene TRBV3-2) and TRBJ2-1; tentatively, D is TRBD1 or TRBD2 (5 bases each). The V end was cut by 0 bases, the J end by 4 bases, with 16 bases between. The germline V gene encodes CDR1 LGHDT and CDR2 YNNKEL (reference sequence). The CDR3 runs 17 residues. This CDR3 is CASSQDRRLRGYNEQFF. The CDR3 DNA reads TGTGCCAGCAGCCAAGATCGCCGACTAAGGGGATACAATGAGCAGTTCTTC.

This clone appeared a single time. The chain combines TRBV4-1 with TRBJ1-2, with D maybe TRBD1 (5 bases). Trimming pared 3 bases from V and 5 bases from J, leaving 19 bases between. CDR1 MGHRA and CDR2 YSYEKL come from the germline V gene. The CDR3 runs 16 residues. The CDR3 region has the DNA TGCGCCAGCAGCCACGCGGTAGTGGTGGGACTGTATGGCTACACCTTC. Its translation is CASSHAVVVGLYGYTF.

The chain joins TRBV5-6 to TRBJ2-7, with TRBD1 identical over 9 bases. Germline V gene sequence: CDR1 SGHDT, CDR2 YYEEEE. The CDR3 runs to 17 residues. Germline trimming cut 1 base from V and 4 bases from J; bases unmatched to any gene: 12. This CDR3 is CASSLPHFGDREYEQYF. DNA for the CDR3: TGTGCCAGCAGCTTGCCACATTTTGGGGACAGGGAGTACGAGCAGTACTTC.

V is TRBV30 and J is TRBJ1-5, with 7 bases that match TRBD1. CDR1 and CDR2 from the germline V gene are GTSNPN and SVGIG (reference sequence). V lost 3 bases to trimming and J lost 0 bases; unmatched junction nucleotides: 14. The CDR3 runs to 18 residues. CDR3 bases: TGTGCCTGGAGCCAAGGGGCAGGGGGACTCTATAGCAATCAGCCCCAGCATTTT. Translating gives CAWSQGAGGLYSNQPQHF.

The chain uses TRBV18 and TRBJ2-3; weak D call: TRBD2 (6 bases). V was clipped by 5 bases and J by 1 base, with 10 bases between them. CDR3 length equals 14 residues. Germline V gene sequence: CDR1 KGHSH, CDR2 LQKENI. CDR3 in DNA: TGTGCCAGCTCAAGACTAGAAGGCACAGATACGCAGTATTTT. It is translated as CASSRLEGTDTQYF.

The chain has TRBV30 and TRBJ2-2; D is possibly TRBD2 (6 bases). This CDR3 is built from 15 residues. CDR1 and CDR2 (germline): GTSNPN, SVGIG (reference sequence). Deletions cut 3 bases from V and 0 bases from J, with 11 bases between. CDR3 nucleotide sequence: TGTGCCTGGAGGAGGGACTTCACGAACACCGGGGAGCTGTTTTTT. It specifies CAWRRDFTNTGELFF.